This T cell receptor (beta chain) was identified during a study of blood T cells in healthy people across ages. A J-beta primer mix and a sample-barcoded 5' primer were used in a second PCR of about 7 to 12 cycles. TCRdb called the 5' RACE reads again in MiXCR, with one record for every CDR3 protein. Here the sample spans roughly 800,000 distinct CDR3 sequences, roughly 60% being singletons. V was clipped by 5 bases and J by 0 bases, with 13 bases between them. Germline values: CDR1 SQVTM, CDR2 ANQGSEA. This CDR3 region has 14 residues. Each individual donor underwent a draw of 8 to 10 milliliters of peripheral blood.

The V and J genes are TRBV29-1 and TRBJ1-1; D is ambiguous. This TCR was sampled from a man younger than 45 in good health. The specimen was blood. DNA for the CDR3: TGCAGCGTTTTCAATCGAGGCATGAACACTGAAGCTTTCTTT. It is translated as CSVFNRGMNTEAFF.